One sample yielded the 18 T cell receptor beta chains listed below, sequenced in a study of a mutant IDH1 vaccine in newly diagnosed glioma. Generated by immunoSEQ multiplex PCR, the TCRdb table keeps only in-frame clones and is missing some. In the table there are 60,000 to 75,000 clones, 80% to 90% of which are singletons. The time point was: baseline, week 1 (first vaccination visit). As to treatment: pre-vaccination baseline after standard-of-care therapy. The source material was peripheral blood mononuclear cells (PBMCs), sampled from a glioma patient treated with radiotherapy, temozolomide or both. All receptors come from a woman younger than 30 with glioma. Some clones in this sample may be carry-over from other donors' samples.

The chain carries TRBV5-1 and TRBJ2-5; maybe TRBD1 (6 bases). V was trimmed by 2 bases and J by 3 bases, leaving 14 bases between them. The CDR3 loop spans 15 amino acids. Germline V lookup: CDR1 SGHRS, CDR2 YFSETQ. The CDR3 region has the DNA TGCGCCAGCAGCTTCACAGGGTTGGGGAAAGAGACCCAGTACTTC. Encoded protein: CASSFTGLGKETQYF.

CDR3 region: CASSSTGGAEAFF. CDR3 DNA: TGTGCCAGCAGCTCGACTGGAGGTGCTGAAGCTTTCTTT. V and J are TRBV27 and TRBJ1-1; D gene unclear. This CDR3 has 13 amino acids. Germline V CDR1 and CDR2: MNHEY, SMNVEV (reference sequence). The germline V and J ends were trimmed by 6 bases and 6 bases, with 14 bases remaining between them.

This chain uses TRBV19 with TRBJ1-1; D unresolved. V shed 8 bases and J shed 0 bases, with 10 bases lying between them. This CDR3 has 13 residues. Germline CDR1 and CDR2: LNHDA and SQIVND (reference sequence). The CDR3 coding sequence is TGTGCCAGTCATCGGAACATGAACACTGAAGCTTTCTTT. Amino acids: CASHRNMNTEAFF.

J is TRBJ2-1 and V is TRBV7-9; 7 positions agree with TRBD2. Germline V lookup: CDR1 SEHNR, CDR2 FQNEAQ (reference sequence). V shed 1 base and J 8 bases; nucleotides not matched to a gene: 8. CDR3 length: 15 residues. The CDR3 coding sequence is TGTGCCAGCAGCTTAGGGGAGGGGTACTGGGATGAGCAGTTCTTC. Protein product: CASSLGEGYWDEQFF.

This rearrangement joins TRBV6-6 to TRBJ2-7; a possible D gene is TRBD1 (5 bases). Per the germline V gene, CDR1 is MNHNY and CDR2 is SVGAGI (reference sequence). The germline V and J ends were trimmed by 2 bases and 3 bases, with 11 bases remaining between them. This CDR3 spans 14 amino acids. For the CDR3, the DNA is TGTGCCAGCAGTTACGGGGCAGGGCTCTACGAGCAGTACTTC. Translating it yields CASSYGAGLYEQYF.

V and J are TRBV29-1 and TRBJ1-1, with D possibly matching TRBD1 (6 bases). There are 13 residues in the CDR3. Germline CDR1 and CDR2: SQVTM and ANQGSEA. V was cut by 5 bases and J by 4 bases, with 14 bases left in between. In nucleotides, the CDR3 is TGCAGCGTTTACAGGGCGGTAGGCACTGAAGCTTTCTTT. It codes for CSVYRAVGTEAFF.

The chain recombines TRBV20-1 with TRBJ2-7; D is ambiguous. From germline, CDR1 is DFQATT and CDR2 SNEGSKA (reference sequence). The ends were cut back, 4 bases at V and 5 bases at J, with 9 bases in the middle. The CDR3 sequence is 11 residues long. CDR3 DNA sequence: TGCAGTGCTAAGCTTGTGGACGAGCAGTACTTC. Translated, it gives CSAKLVDEQYF.

The chain employs TRBV2 and TRBJ1-1; no reliable D call. Germline assignment: CDR1 SNHLY and CDR2 FYNNEI. The V end lost 0 bases, the J end lost 0 bases, and 8 bases lay between the germline ends. The CDR3 covers 15 residues. The CDR3 DNA is TGTGCCAGCAGTGAAGCGGAAATGATGAACACTGAAGCTTTCTTT. Protein: CASSEAEMMNTEAFF. The full variable domain, its missing parts supplied by reference TRBV2 and TRBJ1-1, is EPEVTQTPSHQVTQMGQEVILRCVPISNHLYFYWYRQILGQKVEFLVSFYNNEISEKSEIFDDQFSVERPDGSNFTLKIRSTKLEDSAMYFCASSEAEMMNTEAFFGQGTRLTVV.

The V call is TRBV5-6, the J call TRBJ2-7, with 7 bases identical to TRBD1. This CDR3 region has 15 residues. Germline CDR1 SGHDT, CDR2 YYEEEE. V gave up 5 bases and J gave up 5 bases; unmatched junction bases: 13. The CDR3 region is CASRPSRGFHHEQYF. CDR3 nucleotide sequence: TGTGCCAGCAGGCCTTCCAGGGGGTTCCACCACGAGCAGTACTTC.

Here the CDR3 DNA reads TGTGCCATCAGTGAGGTGGAGACTGAAGCTTTCTTT. Its translation is CAISEVETEAFF. The V and J genes are TRBV10-3 and TRBJ1-1; D is ambiguous. Germline V gene data show CDR1 as ENHRY and CDR2 as SYGVKD. The CDR3 loop spans 12 amino acids. With 2 bases removed from V and 5 bases from J, the gap between germline ends came to 6 bases.

This clone was counted a few times. This chain links TRBV15 with TRBJ2-6; D remains ambiguous. V was pared by 0 bases and J by 1 base, with 4 bases between. Per germline, CDR1 LNHNV and CDR2 YYDKDF (reference sequence). The CDR3 length is 15 residues. DNA for the CDR3: TGTGCCACCAGCAGAGACAGATCTGGGGCCAACGTCCTGACTTTC. It yields the protein CATSRDRSGANVLTF.

The chain couples TRBV5-1 to TRBJ1-1; 11 nucleotides agree with TRBD1. Germline V gene data show CDR1 as SGHRS and CDR2 as YFSETQ. J gave up 4 bases and V 4 bases, and 9 bases lay outside the gene matches. The CDR3 has 16 amino acids. The CDR3 DNA reads TGCGCCAGCAGCCGAGGACAGGGGGCGTGGGCCACTGAAGCTTTCTTT. It translates to CASSRGQGAWATEAFF.

The chain employs TRBV7-9 and TRBJ2-1; TRBD2 matches at 7 bases. V lost 5 bases and J lost 6; bases outside the gene matches: 4. This CDR3 has 13 amino acids. Germline V gene data show CDR1 as SEHNR and CDR2 as FQNEAQ (reference sequence). The CDR3, as DNA: TGTGCCAGCAGCCCTAGCGGCTCCAATGAGCAGTTCTTC. Translated, it gives CASSPSGSNEQFF.

The chain has TRBV9 and TRBJ1-6; weak D call: TRBD1 (5 bases). This CDR3 spans 14 amino acids. The V and J ends lost 0 bases and 8 bases respectively, with 9 bases between them. The germline gives CDR1 SGDLS, CDR2 YYNGEE. CDR3 protein: CASSVVGGDSPLHF. The CDR3 DNA reads as TGTGCCAGCAGCGTAGTCGGAGGGGATTCACCCCTCCACTTT.

As for this clone: The same CDR3 is also encoded by other DNA sequences in this sample. The V gene is TRBV18, the J gene TRBJ1-1; D possibly corresponds to TRBD1 (5 bases). The CDR3 has 12 residues. The germline V gene has CDR1 KGHSH and CDR2 LQKENI. Trimming cost V 6 bases and J 4 bases, with 9 bases left between them. CDR3 nucleotides: TGTGCCAGCTCCCCCCAGGGCACTGAAGCTTTCTTT. Translated: CASSPQGTEAFF.

The rearrangement joins TRBV9 to TRBJ1-2; the D is unclear. This CDR3 has 16 amino acids. From germline, CDR1 is SGDLS and CDR2 YYNGEE. V shed 3 bases and J shed 5 bases, with 20 bases lying between them. The DNA of the CDR3 is TGTGCCAGCAGCGGCCTTGTGCCGCAAAGGGATTATGGCTACACCTTC. As protein: CASSGLVPQRDYGYTF.

This clone was recorded once. The chain couples TRBV10-3 to TRBJ1-2, with 7 bases matching TRBD1. V gave up 10 bases and J gave up 5 bases; unmatched junction bases: 10. The CDR3 sequence is 13 residues long. Looked up from germline, CDR1 is ENHRY and CDR2 is SYGVKD. CDR3 DNA sequence: TGTGCCACCGGACAGGAACCTCGTTATGGCTACACCTTC. As protein: CATGQEPRYGYTF.

The chain has TRBV7-2 and TRBJ1-6, with no clear D. There are 13 residues in the CDR3. Germline CDR1 SGHTA, CDR2 FQGNSA. Trimming pared 0 bases from V and 11 bases from J, leaving 8 bases between. Here the CDR3 reads CASSLAAGTPLHF. The CDR3 nucleotides read TGTGCCAGCAGCTTAGCGGCAGGTACACCCCTCCACTTT.